The T cell receptor (beta chain) under discussion was sequenced for a study of OX40 agonist ivuxolimab in advanced cancers. Overall study findings and caveats: Averaging showed that CD8+ T cells had more expanded clones than CD4+ did.

This clone appeared a single time. Its matching antigen is unknown. Repertoires were generated with immunoSEQ multiplex PCR, while TCRdb's copy carries only in-frame clones and drops some. The top ten hold 5.5% to 6% of the sample, which has 70,000 to 80,000 clones, about nine tenths seen once. V lost 3 bases and J 3 bases, leaving 9 bases between the germline ends. The CDR3 is 13 residues long. Germline V gene data show CDR1 as MNHNS and CDR2 as SASEGT. This sequence originates from an adult with an advanced solid tumor such as melanoma, head and neck, liver or kidney cancer. The sample was CD4+ or CD8+ T cells sorted from blood, taken in a trial of the OX40 agonist ivuxolimab. This rearrangement joins TRBV6-1 to TRBJ2-7; D is unclear. The CDR3 coding sequence is TGTGCCAGCAGTGACAGGCGCTACTACGAGCAGTACTTC. It yields the protein CASSDRRYYEQYF.